This T cell receptor beta chain was captured by sequencing in a study of blood T cell repertoires in COVID-19. Here immunoSEQ multiplex PCR was the method, and the copy in TCRdb shows in-frame clones only, minus some. Among over 90,000 clones listed, almost 80% were seen once. This clone was seen a handful of times. The clonotype was recovered from a man between 60 and 75 years old with active or convalescent COVID-19. Sequences were obtained from peripheral blood.

The CDR3: CASGLGQGTNEQFF. Here the CDR3 DNA reads TGTGCTAGTGGTTTGGGTCAGGGGACGAATGAGCAGTTCTTC. The V and J genes are TRBV12-5 and TRBJ2-1, with TRBD1 as a possible D gene (6 bases). This CDR3 has 14 residues. Germline V gene sequence: CDR1 LGHNT, CDR2 FRNRAP. V was clipped by 1 base and J by 7 bases, with 11 bases between them.